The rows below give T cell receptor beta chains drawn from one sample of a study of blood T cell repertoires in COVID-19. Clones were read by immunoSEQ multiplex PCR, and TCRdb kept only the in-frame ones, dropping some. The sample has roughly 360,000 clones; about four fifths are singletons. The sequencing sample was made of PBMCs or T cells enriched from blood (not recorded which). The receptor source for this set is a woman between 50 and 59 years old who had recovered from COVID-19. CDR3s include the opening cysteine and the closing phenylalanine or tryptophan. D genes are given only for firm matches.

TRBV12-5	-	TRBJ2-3	CASGLGGETDTQYF	TGTGCTAGTGGTTTGGGCGGGGAAACAGATACGCAGTATTTT
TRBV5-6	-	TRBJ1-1	CASSFRGSNTEAFF	TGTGCCAGCAGCTTCAGGGGCTCGAACACTGAAGCTTTCTTT
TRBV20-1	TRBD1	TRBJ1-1	CSASRQGTEAFF	TGCAGTGCTAGTCGACAGGGCACTGAAGCTTTCTTT
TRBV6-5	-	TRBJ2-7	CASSTRQFSYEQYF	TGTGCCAGCAGTACCCGACAGTTTTCCTACGAGCAGTACTTC
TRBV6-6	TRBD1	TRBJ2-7	CASRPGQGVYEQYF	TGTGCCAGCAGGCCGGGACAGGGAGTCTACGAGCAGTACTTC
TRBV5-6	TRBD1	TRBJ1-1	CASSLGAKTGRTEAFF	TGTGCCAGCAGCTTAGGGGCGAAGACAGGGCGCACTGAAGCTTTCTTT
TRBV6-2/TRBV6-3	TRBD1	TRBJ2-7	CASSDRGPTYEQYF	TGTGCCAGCAGCGACAGGGGCCCTACCTACGAGCAGTACTTC
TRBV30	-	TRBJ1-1	CACTPDRTNTEAFF	TGTGCCTGCACCCCCGACAGGACGAACACTGAAGCTTTCTTT
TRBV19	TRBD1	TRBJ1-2	CASSTNDRAGYTF	TGTGCCAGTAGTACGAACGACAGGGCCGGCTACACCTTC
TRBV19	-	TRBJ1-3	CASSTGSSGNTIYF	TGTGCCAGTAGTACAGGCTCTTCTGGAAACACCATATATTTT
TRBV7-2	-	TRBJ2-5	CASSLDSQRRYF	TGTGCCAGCAGCTTAGATTCGCAGCGCCGGTACTTC
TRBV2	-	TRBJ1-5	CASSSGRGIQPQHF	TGTGCCAGCAGCTCTGGACGGGGGATTCAGCCCCAGCATTTT
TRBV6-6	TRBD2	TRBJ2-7	CASSTVLAGPGEQYF	TGTGCCAGCAGCACCGTTCTAGCGGGGCCCGGAGAGCAGTACTTC